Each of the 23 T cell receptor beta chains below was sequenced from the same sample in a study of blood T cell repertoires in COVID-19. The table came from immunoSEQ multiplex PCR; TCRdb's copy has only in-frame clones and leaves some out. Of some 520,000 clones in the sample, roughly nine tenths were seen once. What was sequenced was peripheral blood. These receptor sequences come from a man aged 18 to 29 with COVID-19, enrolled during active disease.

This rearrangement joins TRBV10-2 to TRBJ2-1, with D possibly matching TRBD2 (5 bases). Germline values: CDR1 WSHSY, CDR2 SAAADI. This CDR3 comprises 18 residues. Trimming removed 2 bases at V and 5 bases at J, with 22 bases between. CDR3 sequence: CASSEDARRYSGNNEQFF. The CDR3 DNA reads TGCGCCAGCAGTGAGGACGCTAGACGTTATTCGGGAAACAATGAGCAGTTCTTC.

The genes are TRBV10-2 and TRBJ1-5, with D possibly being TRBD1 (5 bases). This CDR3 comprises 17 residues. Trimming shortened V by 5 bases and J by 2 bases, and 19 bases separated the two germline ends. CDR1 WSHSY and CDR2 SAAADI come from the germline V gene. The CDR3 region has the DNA TGCGCCAGCAGTCCCTCGGCGGGGGAGGGTGGCAATCAGCCCCAGCATTTT. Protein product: CASSPSAGEGGNQPQHF.

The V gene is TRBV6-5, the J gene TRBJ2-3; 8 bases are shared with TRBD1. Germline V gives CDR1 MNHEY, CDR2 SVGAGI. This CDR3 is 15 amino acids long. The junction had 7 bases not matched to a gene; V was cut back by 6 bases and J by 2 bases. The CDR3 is CASRKDRGFTDTQYF. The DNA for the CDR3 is TGTGCCAGCAGGAAAGACAGGGGCTTCACAGATACGCAGTATTTT.

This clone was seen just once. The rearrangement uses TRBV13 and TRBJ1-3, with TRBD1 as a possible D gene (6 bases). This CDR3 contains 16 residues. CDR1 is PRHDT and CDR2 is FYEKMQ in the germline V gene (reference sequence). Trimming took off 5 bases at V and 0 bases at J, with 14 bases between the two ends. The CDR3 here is CASSNRVFDSGNTIYF. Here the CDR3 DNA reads TGTGCCAGCAGCAACAGGGTGTTTGACTCTGGAAACACCATATATTTT.

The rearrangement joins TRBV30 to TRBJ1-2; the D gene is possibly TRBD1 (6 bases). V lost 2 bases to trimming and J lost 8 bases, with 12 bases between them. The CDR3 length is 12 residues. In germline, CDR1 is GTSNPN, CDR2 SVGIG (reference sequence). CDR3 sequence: CAWSREGGGYTF. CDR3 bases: TGTGCCTGGAGTCGGGAGGGGGGCGGCTACACCTTC.

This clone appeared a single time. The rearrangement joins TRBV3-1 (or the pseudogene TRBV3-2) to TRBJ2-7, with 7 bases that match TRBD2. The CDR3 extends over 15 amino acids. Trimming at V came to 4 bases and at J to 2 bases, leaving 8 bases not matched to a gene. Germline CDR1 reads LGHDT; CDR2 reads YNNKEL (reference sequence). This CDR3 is CASSPRGGSPYEQYF. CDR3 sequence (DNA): TGTGCCAGCAGCCCACGGGGCGGGAGCCCCTACGAGCAGTACTTC.

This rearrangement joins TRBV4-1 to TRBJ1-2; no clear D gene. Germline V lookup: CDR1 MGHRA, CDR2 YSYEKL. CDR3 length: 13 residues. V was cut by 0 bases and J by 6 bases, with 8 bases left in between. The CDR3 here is CASSQEPGDGYTF. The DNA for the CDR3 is TGCGCCAGCAGCCAAGAACCCGGGGATGGCTACACCTTC.

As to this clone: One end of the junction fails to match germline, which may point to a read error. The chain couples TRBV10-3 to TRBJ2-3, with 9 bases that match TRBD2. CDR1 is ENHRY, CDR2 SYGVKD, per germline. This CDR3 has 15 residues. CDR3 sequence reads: CAISDLAGGPLSEGF. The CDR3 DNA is TGTGCCATCAGTGACCTGGCGGGGGGGCCCCTTTCGGAGGGTTTT.

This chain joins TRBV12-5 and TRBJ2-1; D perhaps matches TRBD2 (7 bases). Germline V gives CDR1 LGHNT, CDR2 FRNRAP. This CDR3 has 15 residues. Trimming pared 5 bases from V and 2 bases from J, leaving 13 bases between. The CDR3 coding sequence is TGTGCTAGTGGTAGGCCGCGGGGGCCCTACAATGAGCAGTTCTTC. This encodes CASGRPRGPYNEQFF.

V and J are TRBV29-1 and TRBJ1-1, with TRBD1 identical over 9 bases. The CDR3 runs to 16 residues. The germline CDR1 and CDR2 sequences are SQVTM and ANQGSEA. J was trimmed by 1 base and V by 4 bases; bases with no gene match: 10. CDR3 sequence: CSVVRLTGGRNTEAFF. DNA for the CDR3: TGCAGCGTTGTAAGGCTTACAGGGGGCCGGAACACTGAAGCTTTCTTT.

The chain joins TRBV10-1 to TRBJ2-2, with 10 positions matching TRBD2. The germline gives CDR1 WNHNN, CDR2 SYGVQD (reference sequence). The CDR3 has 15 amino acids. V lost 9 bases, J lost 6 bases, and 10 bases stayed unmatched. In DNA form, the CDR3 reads TGCGCCAGTCGACCGGCTAGCGGGAGTCCCGGGGAGCTGTTTTTT. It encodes CASRPASGSPGELFF.

The CDR3 DNA reads TGTGCCAGCGGCACCAGGGGGTCGGGCAATCAGCCCCAGCATTTT. Its protein is CASGTRGSGNQPQHF. The rearrangement joins TRBV19 to TRBJ1-5, with TRBD1 matching 7 bases. This CDR3 is built from 15 residues. Germline values: CDR1 LNHDA, CDR2 SQIVND (reference sequence). The ends lost 9 bases at V and 2 bases at J; junction bases unmatched: 10.

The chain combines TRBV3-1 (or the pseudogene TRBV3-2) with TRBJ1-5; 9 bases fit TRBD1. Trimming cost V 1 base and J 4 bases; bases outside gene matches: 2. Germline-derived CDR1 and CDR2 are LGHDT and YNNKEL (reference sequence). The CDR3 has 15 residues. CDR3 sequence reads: CASSQGTGVNQPQHF. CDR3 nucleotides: TGTGCCAGCAGCCAAGGGACAGGGGTTAATCAGCCCCAGCATTTT.

CDR3 coding DNA: TGTGCTAGTGGCGGGGACAGGGTGAGCTCCTACGAGCAGTACTTC. Protein product: CASGGDRVSSYEQYF. This sequence joins TRBV12-5 and TRBJ2-7; 9 bases line up with TRBD1. V gave up 6 bases and J gave up 0 bases; unmatched junction bases: 6. The CDR3 sequence is 15 residues long. The germline CDR1 and CDR2 sequences are LGHNT and FRNRAP.

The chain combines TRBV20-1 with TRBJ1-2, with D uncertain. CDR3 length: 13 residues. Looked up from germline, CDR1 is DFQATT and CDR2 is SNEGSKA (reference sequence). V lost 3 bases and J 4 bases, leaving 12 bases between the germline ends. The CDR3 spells CSASGEGLYGYTF. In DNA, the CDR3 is TGCAGTGCTAGTGGGGAGGGCCTCTATGGCTACACCTTC.

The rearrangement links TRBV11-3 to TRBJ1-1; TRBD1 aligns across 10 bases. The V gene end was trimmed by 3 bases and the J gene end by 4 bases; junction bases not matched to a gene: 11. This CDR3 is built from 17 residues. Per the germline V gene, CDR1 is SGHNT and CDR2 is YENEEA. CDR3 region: CASSFRDRGIRSTEAFF. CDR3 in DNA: TGTGCCAGCAGCTTCCGGGACAGGGGCATCCGTAGCACTGAAGCTTTCTTT.

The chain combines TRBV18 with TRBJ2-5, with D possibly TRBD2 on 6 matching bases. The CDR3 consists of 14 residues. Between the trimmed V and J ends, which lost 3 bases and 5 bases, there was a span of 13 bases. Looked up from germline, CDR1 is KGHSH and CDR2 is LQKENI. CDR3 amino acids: CASSPPGRRETQYF. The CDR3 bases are TGTGCCAGCTCACCTCCCGGGAGACGGGAGACCCAGTACTTC. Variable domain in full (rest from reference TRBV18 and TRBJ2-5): NAGVMQNPRHLVRRRGQEARLRCSPMKGHSHVYWYRQLPEEGLKFMVYLQKENIIDESGMPKERFSAEFPKEGPSILRIQQVVRGDSAAYFCASSPPGRRETQYFGPGTRLLVL.

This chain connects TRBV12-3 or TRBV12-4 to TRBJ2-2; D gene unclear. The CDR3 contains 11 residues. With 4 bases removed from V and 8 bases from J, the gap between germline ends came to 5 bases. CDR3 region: CASSSLGELFF. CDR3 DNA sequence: TGTGCCAGCAGTTCTCTTGGGGAGCTGTTTTTT.

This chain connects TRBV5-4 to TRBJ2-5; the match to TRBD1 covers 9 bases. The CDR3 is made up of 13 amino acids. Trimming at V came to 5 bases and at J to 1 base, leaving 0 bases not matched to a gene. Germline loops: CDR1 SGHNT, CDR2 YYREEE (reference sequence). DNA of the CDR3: TGTGCCAGCAGGGACAGGGGCCAAGAGACCCAGTACTTC. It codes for CASRDRGQETQYF.

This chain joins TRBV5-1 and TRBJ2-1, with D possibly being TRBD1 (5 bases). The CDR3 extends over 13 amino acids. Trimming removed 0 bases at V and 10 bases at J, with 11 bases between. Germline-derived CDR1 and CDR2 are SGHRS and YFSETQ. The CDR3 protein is CASSLASGWEQFF. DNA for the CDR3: TGCGCCAGCAGCTTGGCCTCAGGGTGGGAGCAGTTCTTC.

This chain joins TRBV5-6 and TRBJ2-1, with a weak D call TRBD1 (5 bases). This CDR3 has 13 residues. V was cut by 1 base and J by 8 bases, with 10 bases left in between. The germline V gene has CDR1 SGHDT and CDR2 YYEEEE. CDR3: CASSLKGSDEQFF. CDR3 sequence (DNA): TGTGCCAGCAGCTTGAAGGGGTCGGATGAGCAGTTCTTC.

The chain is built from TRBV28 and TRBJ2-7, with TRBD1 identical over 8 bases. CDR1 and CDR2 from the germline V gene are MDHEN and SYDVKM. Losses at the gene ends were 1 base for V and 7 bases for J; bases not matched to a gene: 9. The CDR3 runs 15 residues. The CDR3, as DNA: TGTGCCAGCAGTTTATCGGCCACTGGGACAGGTGAGCAGTACTTC. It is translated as CASSLSATGTGEQYF. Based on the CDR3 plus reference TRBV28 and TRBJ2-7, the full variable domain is DVKVTQSSRYLVKRTGEKVFLECVQDMDHENMFWYRQDPGLGLRLIYFSYDVKMKEKGDIPEGYSVSREKKERFSLILESASTNQTSMYLCASSLSATGTGEQYFGPGTRLTVT.

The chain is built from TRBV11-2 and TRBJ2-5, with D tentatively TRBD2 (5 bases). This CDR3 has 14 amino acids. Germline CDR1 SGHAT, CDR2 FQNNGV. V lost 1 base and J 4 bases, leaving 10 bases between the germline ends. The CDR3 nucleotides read TGTGCCAGCAGCTTAGTTTGGGCGGGAGAGACCCAGTACTTC. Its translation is CASSLVWAGETQYF.